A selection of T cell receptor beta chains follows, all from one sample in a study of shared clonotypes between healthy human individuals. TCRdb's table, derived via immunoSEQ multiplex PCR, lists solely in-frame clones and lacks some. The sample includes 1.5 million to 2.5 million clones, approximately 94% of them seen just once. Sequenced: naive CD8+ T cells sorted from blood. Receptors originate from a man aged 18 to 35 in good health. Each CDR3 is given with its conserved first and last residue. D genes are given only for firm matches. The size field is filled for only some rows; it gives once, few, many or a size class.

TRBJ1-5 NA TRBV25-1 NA CASSELFRNSNQPQHF TGTGCCAGCAGTGAGTTATTCAGGAATAGCAATCAGCCCCAGCATTTT
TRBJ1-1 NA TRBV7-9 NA CASSSDPGTEAFF TGTGCCAGCAGCTCTGACCCGGGGACTGAAGCTTTCTTT
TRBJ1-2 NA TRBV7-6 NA CASSLGGGGPDYTF TGTGCCAGCAGCTTAGGCGGGGGAGGACCGGACTACACCTTC
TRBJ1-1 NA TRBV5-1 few CASSLVGANTEAFF TGCGCCAGCAGCTTGGTAGGGGCGAACACTGAAGCTTTCTTT
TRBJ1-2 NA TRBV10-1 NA CASSEVQGITYGYTF TGCGCCAGCAGTGAGGTTCAGGGGATTACCTATGGCTACACCTTC
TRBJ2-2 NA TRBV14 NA CASSQDPYTGELFF TGTGCCAGCAGCCAAGATCCGTACACCGGGGAGCTGTTTTTT
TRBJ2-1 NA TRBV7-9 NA CASSLVPWPNEQFF TGTGCCAGCAGCTTAGTTCCCTGGCCCAATGAGCAGTTCTTC
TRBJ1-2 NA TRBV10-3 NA CAISDPWGTAGGYTF TGTGCCATCAGTGACCCTTGGGGAACAGCTGGTGGCTACACCTTC
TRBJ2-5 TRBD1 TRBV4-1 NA CASSQLTGQGEETQYF TGCGCCAGCAGCCAACTCACTGGACAGGGCGAAGAGACCCAGTACTTC
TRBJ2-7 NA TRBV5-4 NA CASSYYRGLSYEQYF TGTGCCAGCAGCTACTACAGGGGACTCTCCTACGAGCAGTACTTC
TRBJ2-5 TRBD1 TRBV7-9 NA CASSTGGQGARRETQYF TGTGCCAGCAGCACCGGGGGACAGGGGGCGCGGCGGGAGACCCAGTACTTC
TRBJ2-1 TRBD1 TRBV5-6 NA CASSSGQGDEQFF TGTGCCAGCAGCTCGGGACAGGGCGATGAGCAGTTCTTC
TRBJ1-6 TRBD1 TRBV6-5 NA CASSYSTGEVYSPLHF TGTGCCAGCAGTTACTCAACAGGGGAAGTTTATTCACCCCTCCACTTT
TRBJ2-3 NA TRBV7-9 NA CASSLMSTTDTQYF TGTGCCAGCAGCTTAATGTCAACCACAGATACGCAGTATTTT
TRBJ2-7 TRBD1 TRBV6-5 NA CASSFLPGTGYDEQYF TGTGCCAGCAGTTTCCTACCCGGGACAGGGTACGACGAGCAGTACTTC
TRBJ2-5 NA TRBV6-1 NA CASSEFLRGVWETQYF TGTGCCAGCAGTGAGTTCCTCAGGGGAGTGTGGGAGACCCAGTACTTC
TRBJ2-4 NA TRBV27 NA CASSLSPGGGIQYF TGTGCCAGCAGTTTATCGCCCGGTGGCGGCATTCAGTACTTC
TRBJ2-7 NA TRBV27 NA CASSFDSGSRHYEQYF TGTGCCAGCAGTTTCGATTCCGGGAGTCGGCACTACGAGCAGTACTTC